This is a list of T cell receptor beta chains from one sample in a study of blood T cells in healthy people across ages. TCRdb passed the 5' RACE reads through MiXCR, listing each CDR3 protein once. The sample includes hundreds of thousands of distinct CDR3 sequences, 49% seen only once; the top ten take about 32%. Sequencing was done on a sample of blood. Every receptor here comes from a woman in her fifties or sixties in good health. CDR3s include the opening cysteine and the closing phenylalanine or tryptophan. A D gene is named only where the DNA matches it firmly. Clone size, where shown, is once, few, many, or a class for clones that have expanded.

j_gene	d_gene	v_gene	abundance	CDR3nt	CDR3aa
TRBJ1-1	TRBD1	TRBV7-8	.	TGTGCCAGCAGCTCAGACTGGGGACAGGGGAACACTGAAGCTTTCTTT	CASSSDWGQGNTEAFF
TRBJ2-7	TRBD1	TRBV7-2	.	TGTGCCAGCAGCACGACAGGGGGCAACTACGAGCAGTACTTC	CASSTTGGNYEQYF
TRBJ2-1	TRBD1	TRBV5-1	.	TGCGCCAGCAGCTTGGTGGGACAGGGCACCAATGAGCAGTTCTTC	CASSLVGQGTNEQFF
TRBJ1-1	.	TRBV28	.	TGTGCCAGCAGTTTAGGATTATCGGGGGTCACTGAAGCTTTCTTT	CASSLGLSGVTEAFF
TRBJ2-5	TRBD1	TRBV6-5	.	TGTGCCAGCAGTTCAGAAGGGACAGGCAAAGAGACCCAGTACTTC	CASSSEGTGKETQYF
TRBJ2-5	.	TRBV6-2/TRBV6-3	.	TGTGCCAGCAGTTACCGCGCTAGGGGATTCGCAGAGACCCAGTACTTC	CASSYRARGFAETQYF
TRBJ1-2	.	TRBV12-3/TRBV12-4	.	TGTGCCAGCAGTTTTGGGGAGTCGCGGGGCTACACCTTC	CASSFGESRGYTF
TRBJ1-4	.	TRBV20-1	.	TGCAGTGCTAGTAGGAATGCAGGGCATCCTAATGAAAAACTGTTTTTT	CSASRNAGHPNEKLFF
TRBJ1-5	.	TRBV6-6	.	TGTGCCAGCAGTTCCCGCTCCCGCGGGAGCAATCAGCCCCAGCATTTT	CASSSRSRGSNQPQHF
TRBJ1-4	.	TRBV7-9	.	TGTGCCAGCAGCTTATCTCTCCCTAATGAAAAACTGTTTTTT	CASSLSLPNEKLFF
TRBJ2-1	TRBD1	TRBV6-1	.	TGTGCCAGCAGAGAAGGGGACAGGGGCCGTAGTGAGCAGTTCTTC	CASREGDRGRSEQFF
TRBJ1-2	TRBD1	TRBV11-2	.	TGTGCCAGCAGCCCGACAGGGGGGGTATATGGCTACACCTTC	CASSPTGGVYGYTF
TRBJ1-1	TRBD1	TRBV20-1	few	TGCAGTGCTAGAGACTGGGGACAGGGGAACACTGAAGCTTTCTTT	CSARDWGQGNTEAFF
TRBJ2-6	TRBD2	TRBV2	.	TGTGCCAGCAGTGCTAGCGGGAGGTCTGGGGCCAACGTCCTGACTTTC	CASSASGRSGANVLTF
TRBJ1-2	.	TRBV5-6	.	TGTGCCAGCAGCGCGGGACGGTGGTATGGCTACACCTTC	CASSAGRWYGYTF
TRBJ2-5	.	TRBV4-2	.	TGTGCCAGCAGCCAAGATGGTATCCAAGAGACCCAGTACTTC	CASSQDGIQETQYF
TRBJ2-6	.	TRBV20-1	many	TGCAGTGCCGGGGGCCGGAGAAGCTCTGGGGCCAACGTCCTGACTTTC	CSAGGRRSSGANVLTF
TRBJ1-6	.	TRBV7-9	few	TGTGCCAGCAGTGAGGTCAACGGGGACGGTTCACCCCTCCACTTT	CASSEVNGDGSPLHF
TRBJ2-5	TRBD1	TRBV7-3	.	TGTGCCAGCAGCTTAGGGACAGCCTACCAAGAGACCCAGTACTTC	CASSLGTAYQETQYF
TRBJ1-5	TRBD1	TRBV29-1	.	TGCAGCGTTGGGGACAGATACAGCAATCAGCCCCAGCATTTT	CSVGDRYSNQPQHF
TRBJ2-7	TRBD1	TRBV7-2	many	TGTGCCAGCAGCTTCGGACAGGGGACCTACGAGCAGTACTTC	CASSFGQGTYEQYF
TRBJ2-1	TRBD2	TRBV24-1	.	TGTGCCACCAGTGATATTGAGGCGGGGGTATTAAATGAGCAGTTCTTC	CATSDIEAGVLNEQFF
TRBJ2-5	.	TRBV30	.	TGTGCCTGGAATCCGATCCAAGAGACCCAGTACTTC	CAWNPIQETQYF
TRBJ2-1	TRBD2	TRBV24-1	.	TGTGCCGCCAGCTCCTACGGGACTAGCAGCTACAATGAGCAGTTCTTC	CAASSYGTSSYNEQFF
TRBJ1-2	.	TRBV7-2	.	TGTGCCAGCAGCTGGACAGCCGACTATGGCTACACCTTC	CASSWTADYGYTF
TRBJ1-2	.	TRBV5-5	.	TGTGCCAGCAGCTTGGCCATTCAGGGAGGTCCCCTCTACACCTTC	CASSLAIQGGPLYTF
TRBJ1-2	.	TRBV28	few	TGTGCCAGCAGTTTATCACCCATGGGAGGCTACACCTTC	CASSLSPMGGYTF
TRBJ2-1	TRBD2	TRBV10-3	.	TGTGCCATACTTCGGACTAGCGGGAGGGAACACTACAATGAGCAGTTCTTC	CAILRTSGREHYNEQFF
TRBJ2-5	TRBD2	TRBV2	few	TGTGCCAGAGGGACTAGCGGGAGATGGGGCCAAGAGACCCAGTACTTC	CARGTSGRWGQETQYF